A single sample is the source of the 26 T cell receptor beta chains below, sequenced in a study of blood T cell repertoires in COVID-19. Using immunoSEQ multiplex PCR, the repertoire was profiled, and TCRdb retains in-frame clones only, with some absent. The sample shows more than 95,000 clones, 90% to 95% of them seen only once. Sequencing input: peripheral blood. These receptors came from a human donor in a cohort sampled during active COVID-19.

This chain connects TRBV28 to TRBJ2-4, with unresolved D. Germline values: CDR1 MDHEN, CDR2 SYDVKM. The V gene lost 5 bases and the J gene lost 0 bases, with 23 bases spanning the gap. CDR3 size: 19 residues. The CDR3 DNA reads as TGTGCCAGCAGTCCCCTCCCCCAGAGGCTAACTATAGCCAAAAACATTCAGTACTTC. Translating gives CASSPLPQRLTIAKNIQYF.

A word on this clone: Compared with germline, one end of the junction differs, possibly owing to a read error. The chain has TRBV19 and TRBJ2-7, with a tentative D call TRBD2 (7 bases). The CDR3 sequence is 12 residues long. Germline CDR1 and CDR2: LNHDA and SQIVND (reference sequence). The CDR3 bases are TGTGCCAGTAGTATAGCGGGGGGCGAGGAGTACTTC. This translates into CASSIAGGEEYF.

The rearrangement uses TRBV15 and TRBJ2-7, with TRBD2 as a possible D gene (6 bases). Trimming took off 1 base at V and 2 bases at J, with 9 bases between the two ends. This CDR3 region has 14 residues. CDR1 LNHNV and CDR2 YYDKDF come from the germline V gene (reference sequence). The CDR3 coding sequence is TGTGCCACCAGCAGAGGACGCGGGACCTACGAGCAGTACTTC. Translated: CATSRGRGTYEQYF.

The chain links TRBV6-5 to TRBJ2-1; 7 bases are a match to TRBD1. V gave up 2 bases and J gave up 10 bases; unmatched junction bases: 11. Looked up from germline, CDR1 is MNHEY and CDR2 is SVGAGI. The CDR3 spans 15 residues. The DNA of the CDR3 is TGTGCCAGCAGTTACACACCGGTTAGGGGGCGCGAGCAGTTCTTC. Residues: CASSYTPVRGREQFF.

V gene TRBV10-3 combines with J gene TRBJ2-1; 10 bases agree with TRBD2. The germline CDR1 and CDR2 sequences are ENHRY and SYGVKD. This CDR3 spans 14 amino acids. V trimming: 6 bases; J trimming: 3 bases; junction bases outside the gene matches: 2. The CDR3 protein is CAIRLAGNYNEQFF. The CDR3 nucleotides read TGTGCCATCAGACTAGCGGGAAACTACAATGAGCAGTTCTTC.

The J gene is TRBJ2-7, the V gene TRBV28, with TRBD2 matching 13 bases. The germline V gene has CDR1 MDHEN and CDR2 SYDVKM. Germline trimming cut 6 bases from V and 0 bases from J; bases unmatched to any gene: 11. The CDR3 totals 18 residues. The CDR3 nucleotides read TGTGCCAGCAGCTCAGGACTAGCGGGAGTACGTCCCTCCTACGAGCAGTACTTC. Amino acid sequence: CASSSGLAGVRPSYEQYF.

CDR3 protein: CASSYSRTSGTYHEQYF. The CDR3 DNA reads as TGTGCCAGCAGTTACTCGAGGACTAGCGGGACCTACCACGAGCAGTACTTC. The genes are TRBV6-2 or TRBV6-3 and TRBJ2-7; 12 nucleotides line up with TRBD2. V dropped 0 bases and J dropped 5; count of bases not matched to a gene: 8. The CDR3 totals 17 residues. Germline V CDR1 and CDR2: MNHEY, SVGEGT.

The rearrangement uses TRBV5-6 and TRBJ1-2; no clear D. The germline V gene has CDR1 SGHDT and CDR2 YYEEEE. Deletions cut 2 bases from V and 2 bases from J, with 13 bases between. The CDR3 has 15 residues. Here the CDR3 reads CASSFYEGGNYGYTF. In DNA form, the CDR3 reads TGTGCCAGCAGCTTCTACGAGGGAGGAAACTATGGCTACACCTTC.

CDR3 amino acids: CASSLTGGKTQYF. In DNA, the CDR3 is TGTGCCAGCAGCTTAACGGGTGGAAAGACCCAGTACTTC. The chain employs TRBV11-3 and TRBJ2-5; D unclear. CDR3 size: 13 residues. The germline CDR1 and CDR2 sequences are SGHNT and YENEEA. With 2 bases removed from V and 6 bases from J, the gap between germline ends came to 10 bases.

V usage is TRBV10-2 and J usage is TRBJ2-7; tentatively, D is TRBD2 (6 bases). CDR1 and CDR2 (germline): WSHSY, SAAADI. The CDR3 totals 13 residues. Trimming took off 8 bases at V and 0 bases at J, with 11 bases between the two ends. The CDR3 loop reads CASSDGGSYEQYF. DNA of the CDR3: TGCGCCAGCTCAGACGGGGGCTCCTACGAGCAGTACTTC.

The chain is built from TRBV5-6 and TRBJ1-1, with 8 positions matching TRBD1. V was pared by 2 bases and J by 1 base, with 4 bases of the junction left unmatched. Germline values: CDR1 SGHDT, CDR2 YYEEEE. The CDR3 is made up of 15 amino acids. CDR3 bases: TGTGCCAGCAGCTTCTTCGGGACAGGGAACACTGAAGCTTTCTTT. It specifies CASSFFGTGNTEAFF. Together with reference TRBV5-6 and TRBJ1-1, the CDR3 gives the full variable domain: DAGVTQSPTHLIKTRGQQVTLRCSPKSGHDTVSWYQQALGQGPQFIFQYYEEEERQRGNFPDRFSGHQFPNYSSELNVNALLLGDSALYLCASSFFGTGNTEAFFGQGTRLTVV.

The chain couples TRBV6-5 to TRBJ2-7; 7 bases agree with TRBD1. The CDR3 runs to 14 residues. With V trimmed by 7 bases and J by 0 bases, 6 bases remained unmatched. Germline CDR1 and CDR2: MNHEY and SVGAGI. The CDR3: CASKMTGSSYEQYF. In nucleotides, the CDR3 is TGTGCCAGCAAGATGACAGGGAGCTCCTACGAGCAGTACTTC.

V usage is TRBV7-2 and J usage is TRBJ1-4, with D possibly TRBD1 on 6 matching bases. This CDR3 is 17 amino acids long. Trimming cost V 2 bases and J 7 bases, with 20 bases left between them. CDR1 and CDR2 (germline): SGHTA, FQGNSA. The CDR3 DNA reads TGTGCCAGCAGCTTAAAAAAGGACAGTATGACTGGTGAAAAACTGTTTTTT. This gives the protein CASSLKKDSMTGEKLFF. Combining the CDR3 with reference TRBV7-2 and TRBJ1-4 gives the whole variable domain GAGVSQSPSNKVTEKGKDVELRCDPISGHTALYWYRQSLGQGLEFLIYFQGNSAPDKSGLPSDRFSAERTGGSVSTLTIQRTQQEDSAVYLCASSLKKDSMTGEKLFFGSGTQLSVL.

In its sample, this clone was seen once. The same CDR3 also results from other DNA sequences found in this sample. CDR3: CASSITGNTEAFF. The CDR3 DNA sequence: TGTGCCAGTAGTATAACGGGGAACACTGAAGCTTTCTTT. V and J are TRBV19 and TRBJ1-1; the D is unclear. V lost 2 bases and J 1 base, leaving 5 bases between the germline ends. The germline CDR1 and CDR2 sequences are LNHDA and SQIVND (reference sequence). The CDR3 consists of 13 residues. Looking up the rest from reference TRBV19 and TRBJ1-1 gives the full variable domain: DGGITQSPKYLFRKEGQNVTLSCEQNLNHDAMYWYRQDPGQGLRLIYYSQIVNDFQKGDIAEGYSVSREKKESFPLTVTSAQKNPTAFYLCASSITGNTEAFFGQGTRLTVV.

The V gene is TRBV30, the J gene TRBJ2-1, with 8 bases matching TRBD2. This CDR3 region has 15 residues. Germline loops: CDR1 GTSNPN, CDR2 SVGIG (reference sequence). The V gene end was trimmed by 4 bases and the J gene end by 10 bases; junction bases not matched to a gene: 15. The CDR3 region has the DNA TGTGCCTGGACCGAGACTAGCGCCCGGCCCAAGGAGCAGTTCTTC. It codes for CAWTETSARPKEQFF.

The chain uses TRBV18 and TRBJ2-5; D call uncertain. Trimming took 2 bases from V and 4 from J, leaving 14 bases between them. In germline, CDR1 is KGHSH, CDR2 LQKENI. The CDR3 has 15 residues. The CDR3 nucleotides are TGTGCCAGCTCACCAAATCCGCAGGCAGTAGAGACCCAGTACTTC. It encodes CASSPNPQAVETQYF.

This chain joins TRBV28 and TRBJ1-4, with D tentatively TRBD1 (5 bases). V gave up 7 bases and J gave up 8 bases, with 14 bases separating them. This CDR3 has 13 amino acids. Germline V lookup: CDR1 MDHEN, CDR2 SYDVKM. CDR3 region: CASTDGGDEKLFF. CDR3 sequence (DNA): TGTGCCAGCACCGACGGAGGGGACGAAAAACTGTTTTTT.

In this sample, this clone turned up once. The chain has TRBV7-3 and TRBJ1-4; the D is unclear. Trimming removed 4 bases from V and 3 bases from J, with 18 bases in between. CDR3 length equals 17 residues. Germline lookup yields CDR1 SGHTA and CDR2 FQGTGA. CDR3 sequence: CASSSRLWAMSNEKLFF. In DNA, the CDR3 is TGTGCCAGCAGCTCCCGCCTATGGGCGATGTCTAATGAAAAACTGTTTTTT.

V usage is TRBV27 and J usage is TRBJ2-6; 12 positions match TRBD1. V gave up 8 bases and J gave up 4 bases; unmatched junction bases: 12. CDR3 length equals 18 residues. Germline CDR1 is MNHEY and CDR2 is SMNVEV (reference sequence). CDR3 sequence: CASGEPGQGASGANVLTF. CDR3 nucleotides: TGTGCCAGCGGGGAGCCGGGACAGGGGGCGTCAGGGGCCAACGTCCTGACTTTC.

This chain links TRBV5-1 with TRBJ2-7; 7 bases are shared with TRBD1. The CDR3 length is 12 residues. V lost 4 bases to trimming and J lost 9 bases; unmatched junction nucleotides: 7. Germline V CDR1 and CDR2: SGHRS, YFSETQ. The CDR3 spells CASSDPPGGQYF. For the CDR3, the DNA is TGCGCCAGCAGCGACCCCCCAGGGGGGCAGTACTTC. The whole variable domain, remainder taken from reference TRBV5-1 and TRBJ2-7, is KAGVTQTPRYLIKTRGQQVTLSCSPISGHRSVSWYQQTPGQGLQFLFEYFSETQRNKGNFPGRFSGRQFSNSRSEMNVSTLELGDSALYLCASSDPPGGQYFGPGTRLTVT.

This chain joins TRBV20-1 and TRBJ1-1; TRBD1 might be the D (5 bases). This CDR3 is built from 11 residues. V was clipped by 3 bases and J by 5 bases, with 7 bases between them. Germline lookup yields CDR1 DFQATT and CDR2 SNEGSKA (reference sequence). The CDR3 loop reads CSASQGTEAFF. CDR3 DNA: TGCAGTGCTAGCCAGGGAACTGAAGCTTTCTTT.

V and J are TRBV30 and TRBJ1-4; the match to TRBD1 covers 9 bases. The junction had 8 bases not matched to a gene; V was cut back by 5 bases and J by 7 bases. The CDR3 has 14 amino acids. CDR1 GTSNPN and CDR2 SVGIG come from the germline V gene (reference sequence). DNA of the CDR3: TGTGCCTGGGACACCGGGACAGGGAGTGAAAAACTGTTTTTT. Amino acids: CAWDTGTGSEKLFF.

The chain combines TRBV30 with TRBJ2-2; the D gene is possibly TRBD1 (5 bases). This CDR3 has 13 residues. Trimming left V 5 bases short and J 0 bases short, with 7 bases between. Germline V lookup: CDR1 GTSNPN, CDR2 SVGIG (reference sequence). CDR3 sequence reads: CAWDRTNTGELFF. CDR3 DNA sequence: TGTGCCTGGGACAGAACGAACACCGGGGAGCTGTTTTTT.

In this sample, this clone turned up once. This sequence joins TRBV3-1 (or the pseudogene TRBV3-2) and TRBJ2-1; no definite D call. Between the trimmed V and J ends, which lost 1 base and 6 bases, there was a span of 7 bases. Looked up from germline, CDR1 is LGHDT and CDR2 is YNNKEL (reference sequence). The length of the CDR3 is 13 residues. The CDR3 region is CASSQAQINEQFF. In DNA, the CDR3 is TGTGCCAGCAGCCAAGCTCAGATCAATGAGCAGTTCTTC.

CDR3 sequence: CASSVGGGGSWTDTQYF. CDR3 nucleotide sequence: TGTGCCAGCAGCGTAGGAGGAGGCGGGAGTTGGACAGATACGCAGTATTTT. This rearrangement joins TRBV9 to TRBJ2-3; 7 bases match TRBD2. The CDR3 runs 17 residues. Germline CDR1 reads SGDLS; CDR2 reads YYNGEE. The ends lost 0 bases at V and 3 bases at J; junction bases unmatched: 10.

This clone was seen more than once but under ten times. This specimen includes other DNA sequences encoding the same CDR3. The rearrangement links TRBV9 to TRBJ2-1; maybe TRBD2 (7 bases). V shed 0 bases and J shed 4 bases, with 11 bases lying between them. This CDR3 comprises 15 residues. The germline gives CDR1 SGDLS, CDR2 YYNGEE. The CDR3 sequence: CASSVGAGAYNEQFF. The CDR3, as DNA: TGTGCCAGCAGCGTAGGGGCGGGGGCGTACAATGAGCAGTTCTTC.